This T cell receptor (beta chain) originates from a study of shared clonotypes between healthy human individuals. The naive CD8 fraction comprised CD45RO-negative cells positively selected for CCR7 and excluded terminally differentiated effector memory CD45RA+ cells. Clones were sequenced by immunoSEQ multiplex PCR, and TCRdb holds only the in-frame ones, with some missing. The table has nearly 2 million clones, 85% to 95% seen once. This sequence originates from a man between 18 and 29 years old in good health. Specimen: naive CD8+ T cells sorted from blood.

CDR3 coding DNA: TGCGCCAGCAGCCAAGATCCAGGGGGACAGGGGGCGCCCCCGGGCGGGGAGCTGTTTTTT. It is translated as CASSQDPGGQGAPPGGELFF. This chain uses TRBV4-1 with TRBJ2-2; 12 nucleotides line up with TRBD1. Germline CDR1 reads MGHRA; CDR2 reads YSYEKL. The CDR3 has 20 residues. The V gene end was trimmed by 0 bases and the J gene end by 7 bases; junction bases not matched to a gene: 15.